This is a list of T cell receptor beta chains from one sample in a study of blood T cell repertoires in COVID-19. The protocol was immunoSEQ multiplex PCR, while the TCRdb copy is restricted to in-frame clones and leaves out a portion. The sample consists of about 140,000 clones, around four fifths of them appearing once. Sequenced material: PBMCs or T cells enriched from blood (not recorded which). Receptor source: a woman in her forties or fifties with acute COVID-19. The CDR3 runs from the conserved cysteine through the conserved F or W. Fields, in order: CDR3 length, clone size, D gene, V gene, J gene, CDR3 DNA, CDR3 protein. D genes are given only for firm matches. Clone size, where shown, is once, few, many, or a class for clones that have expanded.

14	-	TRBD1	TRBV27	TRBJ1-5	TGTGCCAGCAGTTTAGCGGGACAGAATCAGCCCCAGCATTTT	CASSLAGQNQPQHF
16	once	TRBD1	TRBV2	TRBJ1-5	TGTGCCAGCAGAGACGGGACAGGGCAAAGCAATCAGCCCCAGCATTTT	CASRDGTGQSNQPQHF
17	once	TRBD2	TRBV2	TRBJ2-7	TGTGCCAGCAGTGAAAGTCCTAGCGGGAGCCCCCCCTACGAGCAGTACTTC	CASSESPSGSPPYEQYF
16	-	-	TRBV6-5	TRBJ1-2	TGTGCCAGCAGTTACTCTGGAGTGACAGCTAACTATGGCTACACCTTC	CASSYSGVTANYGYTF
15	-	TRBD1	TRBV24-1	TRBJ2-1	TGTGCCACCAGTGACGACAGGGTCGCCTACAATGAGCAGTTCTTC	CATSDDRVAYNEQFF
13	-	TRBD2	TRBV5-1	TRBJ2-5	TGCGCCACCGCCGTTGGGGGGGAGAAGACCCAGTACTTC	CATAVGGEKTQYF
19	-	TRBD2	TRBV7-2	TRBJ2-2	TGTGCCAGCAGCTTCCCCCACTCCGGGACTAGCGGGAGACCCGGGGAGCTGTTTTTT	CASSFPHSGTSGRPGELFF
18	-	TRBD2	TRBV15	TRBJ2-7	TGTGCCACCAGCAGAGATCGGGCTAGCGGATTGCGACCTTACGAGCAGTACTTC	CATSRDRASGLRPYEQYF
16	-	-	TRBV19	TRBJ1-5	TGTGCCAGTAGGAAGGGGGGGGTTTTCGGCAATCAGCCCCAGCATTTT	CASRKGGVFGNQPQHF
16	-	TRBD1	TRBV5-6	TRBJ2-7	TGTGCCAGCAGCTTTACTCCGGGACAGAGCTCCTACGAGCAGTACTTC	CASSFTPGQSSYEQYF
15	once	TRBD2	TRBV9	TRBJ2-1	TGTGCCAGCAGCGTTAGCGGGATCTCCTACAATGAGCAGTTCTTC	CASSVSGISYNEQFF
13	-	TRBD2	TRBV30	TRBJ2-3	TGTGCCTGGACGAGCGGGAGAACAGATACGCAGTATTTT	CAWTSGRTDTQYF
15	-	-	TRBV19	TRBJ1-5	TGTGCCAGTTCCCCCGGACAGTATAGCAATCAGCCCCAGCATTTT	CASSPGQYSNQPQHF
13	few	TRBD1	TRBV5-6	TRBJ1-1	TGTGCCAGCAGTGAGACAGGGGTGACTGAAGCTTTCTTT	CASSETGVTEAFF
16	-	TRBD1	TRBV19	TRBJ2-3	TGTGCCAGTAGCCAACCGACAGGGTCTAGCACAGATACGCAGTATTTT	CASSQPTGSSTDTQYF
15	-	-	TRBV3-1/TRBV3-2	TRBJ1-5	TGTGCCAGCAGCCTAAATCCGACAGGTAATCAGCCCCAGCATTTT	CASSLNPTGNQPQHF
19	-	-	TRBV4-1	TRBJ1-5	TGCGCCAGCAGCCAAGAGCCTCCAGTGACAGTAAACGTTGGACAGCCCCAGCATTTT	CASSQEPPVTVNVGQPQHF
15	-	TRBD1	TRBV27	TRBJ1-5	TGTGCCAGCAGTATCCAGGGGGTAGCGTCTCAGCCCCAGCATTTT	CASSIQGVASQPQHF
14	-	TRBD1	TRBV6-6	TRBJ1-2	TGTGCCAGCAGTTCGGACAGGGGAGTGTATGGCTACACCTTC	CASSSDRGVYGYTF
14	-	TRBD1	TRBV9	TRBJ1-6	TGTGCCAGCAGCGCAGGGACAGGGGTCTCACCCCTCCACTTT	CASSAGTGVSPLHF
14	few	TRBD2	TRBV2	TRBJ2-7	TGTGCCAGCAGTGAAGTAGCGGGACTCTGCGAGCAGTACTTC	CASSEVAGLCEQYF
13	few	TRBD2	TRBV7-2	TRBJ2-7	TGTGCCAGCAGCGACAGCGGGAACTACGAGCAGTACTTC	CASSDSGNYEQYF
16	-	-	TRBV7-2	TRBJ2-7	TGTGCCAGCAGCTTAGTGGGAACAGGGACCTTGTACGAGCAGTACTTC	CASSLVGTGTLYEQYF
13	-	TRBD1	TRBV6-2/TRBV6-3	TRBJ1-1	TGTGCCAGCAGCCGAGACAGGGACACTGAAGCTTTCTTT	CASSRDRDTEAFF
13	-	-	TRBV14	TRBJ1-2	TGTGCCAGCAGCCAAGTATATAGCTATGGCTACACCTTC	CASSQVYSYGYTF
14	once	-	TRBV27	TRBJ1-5	TGTGCCAGCAGTCGACAGTATAGCAATCAGCCCCAGCATTTT	CASSRQYSNQPQHF
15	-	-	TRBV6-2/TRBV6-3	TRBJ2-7	TGTGCCAGCAGCCGTATCAGGGCTGTGGGATACGAGCAGTACTTC	CASSRIRAVGYEQYF
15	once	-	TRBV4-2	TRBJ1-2	TGTGCCAGCAGCCAGGCACCGAAACGACGGCTCGGGAGTTCCTTC	CASSQAPKRRLGSSF
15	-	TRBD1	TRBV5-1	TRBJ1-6	TGCGCCAGCAGCCTAGGACAGGGGGCAAGTTCACCCCTCCACTTT	CASSLGQGASSPLHF
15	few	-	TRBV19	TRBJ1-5	TGTGCCAGTAGTAACCGACGGAGTAGCAATCAGCCCCAGCATTTT	CASSNRRSSNQPQHF
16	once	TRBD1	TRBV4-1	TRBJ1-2	TGCGCCAGCAGCCAAGGGAGGACAGGCCCTAACTATGGCTACACCTTC	CASSQGRTGPNYGYTF
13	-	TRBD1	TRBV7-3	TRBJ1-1	TGTGCCAGCAGCTCGACAGGGCTGACTGAAGCTTTCTTT	CASSSTGLTEAFF
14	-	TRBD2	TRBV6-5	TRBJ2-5	TGTGCCAGCAGAGTGGGGGAGGGCGAGGAGACCCAGTACTTC	CASRVGEGEETQYF
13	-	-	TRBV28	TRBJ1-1	TGTGCCATCCATGACAGGTCGCTAACTGAAGCTTTCTTT	CAIHDRSLTEAFF
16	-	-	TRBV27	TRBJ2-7	TGTGCCAGCGTCGCCTTCCCGAGACAGAGATCCTACGAGCAGTACTTC	CASVAFPRQRSYEQYF
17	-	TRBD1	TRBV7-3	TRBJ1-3	TGTGCCAGCAGCTTAACAGGGGGCCCTTCCTCTGGAAACACCATATATTTT	CASSLTGGPSSGNTIYF
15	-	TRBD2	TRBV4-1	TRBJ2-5	TGCGCCAGCAGCCAAGTCGGACTAGGACAAGAGACCCAGTACTTC	CASSQVGLGQETQYF
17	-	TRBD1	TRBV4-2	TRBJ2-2	TGTGCCACTCCCTTAACTTACGGGGACAGGGGGCCCGGGGAGCTGTTTTTT	CATPLTYGDRGPGELFF
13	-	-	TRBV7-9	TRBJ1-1	TGTGCCAGCAGCTTAGATGCAGACACTGAAGCTTTCTTT	CASSLDADTEAFF
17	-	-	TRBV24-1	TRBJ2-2	TGTGCCACCTGCGGGGGGAGCAGGGGGTCTAACACCGGGGAGCTGTTTTTT	CATCGGSRGSNTGELFF
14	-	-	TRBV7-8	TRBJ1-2	TGTGCCAGCAGCCGAGGACCGGAGAACTATGGCTACACCTTC	CASSRGPENYGYTF
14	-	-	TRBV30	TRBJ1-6	TGTGCCTGGAGTGTATTGACTGCTGGCTCACCCCTCCACTTT	CAWSVLTAGSPLHF
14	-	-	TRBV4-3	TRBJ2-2	TGCGCCAGCAGCCAAGGGGAGGGGGCCGGGGAGCTGTTTTTT	CASSQGEGAGELFF
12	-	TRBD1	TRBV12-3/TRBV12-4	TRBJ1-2	TGTGCCAGCAGTTTAAACAGGGGGAAGTACACCTTC	CASSLNRGKYTF
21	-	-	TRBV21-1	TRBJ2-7	TGTGCCAGCAGCAAAGCCTGGGACAGGGGACTAGCGGGAGGGCCTCGGTACGAGCAGTACTTC	CASSKAWDRGLAGGPRYEQYF
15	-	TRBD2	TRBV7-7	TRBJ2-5	TGTGCTAGCAGTGGGGAGGCTAGCGGACAAGAGACCCAGTACTTC	CASSGEASGQETQYF
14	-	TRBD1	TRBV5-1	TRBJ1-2	TGCGCCAGCAGCCCCACAGGGGGCGCCTATGGCTACACCTTC	CASSPTGGAYGYTF
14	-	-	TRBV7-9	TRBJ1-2	TGTGCCAGCAGCTTAGGAGGCGGGCCCTATGGCTACACCTTC	CASSLGGGPYGYTF
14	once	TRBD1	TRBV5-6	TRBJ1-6	TGTGCCAGCAGCTTGGGACAGGGGTTAGATCCCCTCCACTTT	CASSLGQGLDPLHF